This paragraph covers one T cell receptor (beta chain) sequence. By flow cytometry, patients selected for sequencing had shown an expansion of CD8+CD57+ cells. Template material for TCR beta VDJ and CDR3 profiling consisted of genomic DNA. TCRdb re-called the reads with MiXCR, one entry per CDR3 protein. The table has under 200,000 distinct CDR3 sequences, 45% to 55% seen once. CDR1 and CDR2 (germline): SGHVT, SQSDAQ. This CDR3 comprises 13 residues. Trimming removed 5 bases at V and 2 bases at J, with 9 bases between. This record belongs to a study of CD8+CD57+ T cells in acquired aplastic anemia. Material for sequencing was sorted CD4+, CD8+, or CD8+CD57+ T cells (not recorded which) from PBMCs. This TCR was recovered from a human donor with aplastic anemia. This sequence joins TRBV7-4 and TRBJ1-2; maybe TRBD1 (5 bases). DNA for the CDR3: TGTGCCAGCAGCCACGACAGAAACTATGGCTACACCTTC. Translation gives CASSHDRNYGYTF.